The 17 T cell receptor beta chains reported below all come from one sample, sequenced in a study of blood T cell repertoires in COVID-19 (dated by TCRdb to 2019 to 2021). Library preparation used the immunoSEQ multiplex PCR assay. Here the immuneACCESS table is served through TCRdb, limited to in-frame sequences with V and J called. Missing clones are a known gap in these copies; in checked studies unresolved V genes cover under half, and the rest lacks a known reason. This sample comprises about 120,000 clones, almost 90% of them detected only once. The leading ten clones occupy 3.5% to 4% of the sample. The sequencing input was peripheral blood. The receptors come from a woman aged 55-69 years with COVID-19, enrolled during active disease.

This clone appeared a single time. V gene TRBV6-5 combines with J gene TRBJ1-4; tentative D call: TRBD1 (6 bases). The CDR3 totals 13 residues. CDR1 MNHEY and CDR2 SVGAGI come from the germline V gene. V was cut by 2 bases and J by 6 bases, with 7 bases left in between. The CDR3 loop reads CASSYAGDEKLFF. CDR3 nucleotides: TGTGCCAGCAGTTACGCAGGGGATGAAAAACTGTTTTTT.

The V call is TRBV5-4, the J call TRBJ1-1, with TRBD1 identical over 8 bases. Germline CDR1 SGHNT, CDR2 YYREEE (reference sequence). The CDR3 spans 15 residues. With V trimmed by 2 bases and J by 4 bases, 7 bases remained unmatched. CDR3 loop: CASSLPRTGTTEAFF. CDR3 coding DNA: TGTGCCAGCAGCTTACCCCGGACAGGGACCACTGAAGCTTTCTTT.

The gene calls are TRBV11-3 and TRBJ2-3; TRBD2 aligns across 15 bases. Germline CDR1 and CDR2: SGHNT and YENEEA. The CDR3 spans 15 residues. V lost 4 bases to trimming and J lost 7 bases; unmatched junction nucleotides: 3. Here the CDR3 reads CASSSGLAGGHTQYF. For the CDR3, the DNA is TGTGCCAGCAGCTCGGGACTAGCGGGGGGCCATACGCAGTATTTT.

Remarks on this clone: This same CDR3 is encoded by further DNA sequences in the sample. The chain joins TRBV9 to TRBJ1-1; D perhaps matches TRBD1 (5 bases). CDR1 SGDLS and CDR2 YYNGEE come from the germline V gene. The V gene lost 0 bases and the J gene lost 4 bases, with 10 bases spanning the gap. The CDR3 extends over 14 amino acids. The CDR3 spells CASSVGGRGTEAFF. CDR3 DNA sequence: TGTGCCAGCAGCGTAGGAGGGAGGGGCACTGAAGCTTTCTTT.

The chain joins TRBV6-4 to TRBJ2-1; a possible D gene is TRBD2 (7 bases). The CDR3 extends over 15 amino acids. Germline values: CDR1 MRHNA, CDR2 SNTAGT. Trimming shortened V by 0 bases and J by 6 bases, and 12 bases separated the two germline ends. In DNA form, the CDR3 reads TGTGCCAGCAGTGACTCTGCGGGGGCCTCCAATGAGCAGTTCTTC. Amino acids: CASSDSAGASNEQFF.

V and J are TRBV7-2 and TRBJ1-2; D is undetermined. The CDR3 consists of 14 residues. The ends were cut back, 1 base at V and 5 bases at J, with 11 bases in the middle. The V gene's germline CDR1 is SGHTA and CDR2 FQGNSA. CDR3: CASSLERGVYGYTF. In DNA, the CDR3 is TGTGCCAGCAGCTTAGAAAGAGGAGTTTATGGCTACACCTTC. The entire variable domain, with the rest obtained from reference TRBV7-2 and TRBJ1-2, is as follows: GAGVSQSPSNKVTEKGKDVELRCDPISGHTALYWYRQSLGQGLEFLIYFQGNSAPDKSGLPSDRFSAERTGGSVSTLTIQRTQQEDSAVYLCASSLERGVYGYTFGSGTRLTVV.

The genes are TRBV28 and TRBJ1-1, with 9 bases lining up with TRBD1. Germline V lookup: CDR1 MDHEN, CDR2 SYDVKM. This CDR3 has 15 residues. V was pared by 2 bases and J by 6 bases, with 7 bases of the junction left unmatched. The CDR3 DNA sequence: TGTGCCAGCAGTTTAGGGACAGGGCCGATGGCTGAAGCTTTCTTT. Its protein product is CASSLGTGPMAEAFF. The whole variable domain, filled in from reference TRBV28 and TRBJ1-1, reads DVKVTQSSRYLVKRTGEKVFLECVQDMDHENMFWYRQDPGLGLRLIYFSYDVKMKEKGDIPEGYSVSREKKERFSLILESASTNQTSMYLCASSLGTGPMAEAFFGQGTRLTVV.

This chain joins TRBV18 and TRBJ2-5, with 8 bases identical to TRBD1. With 5 bases clipped from V and 5 bases from J, the junction kept 4 bases outside the gene matches. Germline lookup yields CDR1 KGHSH and CDR2 LQKENI. This CDR3 spans 13 amino acids. The CDR3 loop reads CASSVNRGETQYF. CDR3 sequence (DNA): TGTGCCAGCTCAGTCAACAGGGGGGAGACCCAGTACTTC.

This chain connects TRBV11-3 to TRBJ2-1; D remains unclear. V lost 1 base and J 7 bases, leaving 5 bases between the germline ends. CDR1 SGHNT and CDR2 YENEEA come from the germline V gene. This CDR3 comprises 12 residues. CDR3 amino acids: CASSLVTNEQFF. The CDR3 DNA reads as TGTGCCAGCAGCTTAGTTACTAATGAGCAGTTCTTC.

This clone was counted between two and nine times. The gene calls are TRBV9 and TRBJ1-2; 11 bases match TRBD1. The CDR3 runs 15 residues. Per germline, CDR1 SGDLS and CDR2 YYNGEE. Trimming cost V 3 bases and J 1 base; bases outside gene matches: 2. The CDR3 bases are TGTGCCAGCAGCGACGGGACAGGGGGTAACTATGGCTACACCTTC. This translates into CASSDGTGGNYGYTF.

This chain connects TRBV19 to TRBJ2-2; 13 bases map to TRBD2. J was trimmed by 6 bases and V by 5 bases; bases with no gene match: 3. There are 15 residues in the CDR3. CDR1 and CDR2 (germline): LNHDA, SQIVND (reference sequence). The CDR3 DNA follows: TGTGCCAGTAGTTCAACTAGCGGGGGGGCCGGGGAGCTGTTTTTT. Protein sequence: CASSSTSGGAGELFF.

The chain combines TRBV4-2 with TRBJ2-1; 7 nucleotides align to TRBD2. Germline V lookup: CDR1 LGHNA, CDR2 YNFKEQ. CDR3 length: 21 residues. V was clipped by 0 bases and J by 0 bases; unmatched bases: 17. The CDR3: CASSQDWGGSGRVGSYNEQFF. The CDR3 nucleotides are TGTGCCAGCAGCCAAGATTGGGGGGGGTCTGGGCGTGTAGGCTCCTACAATGAGCAGTTCTTC.

The CDR3 sequence is CASSLAVAGGNTGELFF. CDR3 in DNA: TGTGCCAGCAGCTTGGCGGTTGCGGGGGGGAACACCGGGGAGCTGTTTTTT. J is TRBJ2-2 and V is TRBV5-5; 8 positions agree with TRBD2. This CDR3 has 17 residues. Per the germline V gene, CDR1 is SGHKS and CDR2 is YYEKEE (reference sequence). V was pared by 0 bases and J by 1 base, with 5 bases of the junction left unmatched.

V usage is TRBV2 and J usage is TRBJ1-2; a weak D match, TRBD1 (6 bases). The CDR3 loop spans 14 amino acids. Per germline, CDR1 SNHLY and CDR2 FYNNEI. V was trimmed by 8 bases and J by 7 bases, leaving 20 bases between them. Written as DNA, the CDR3 is TGTGCCAGCCATTTAGAAACAGGGTCGGGTGGCTACACCTTC. Translation: CASHLETGSGGYTF.

The genes are TRBV12-3 or TRBV12-4 and TRBJ2-3, with a possible D match to TRBD2 (6 bases). The CDR3 totals 13 residues. Trimming stripped 5 bases from V and 8 bases from J, with 14 bases between. The CDR3 here is CASSGRGKATQYF. The CDR3 coding sequence is TGTGCCAGCAGTGGTCGGGGGAAGGCTACGCAGTATTTT.

The rearrangement uses TRBV10-3 and TRBJ1-2; 11 bases fit TRBD1. The CDR3 spans 15 residues. Germline V gene lookup returns CDR1 ENHRY and CDR2 SYGVKD. The ends lost 3 bases at V and 1 base at J; junction bases unmatched: 1. CDR3 sequence reads: CAISEGTGGNYGYTF. CDR3 coding DNA: TGTGCCATCAGTGAAGGGACAGGGGGTAACTATGGCTACACCTTC.

The chain is built from TRBV20-1 and TRBJ2-1, with TRBD2 identical over 8 bases. Germline V gene data show CDR1 as DFQATT and CDR2 as SNEGSKA (reference sequence). J was trimmed by 15 bases and V by 6 bases; bases with no gene match: 10. The length of the CDR3 is 11 residues. Written as DNA, the CDR3 is TGCAGTGCCGCACGTGGGAGCGGGGGGTTCTTC. Protein product: CSAARGSGGFF.